The table lists the clone carrying this TCR beta chain with a count of one. Its antigen is unknown. These data are taken from a study of shared clonotypes between healthy human individuals. Study results and caveats: The low donor count limited represented genetic and exposure-history diversity. In contrast to clonotypes shared by all four donors, non-shared clonotypes had lower generation probabilities.

The CDR3 runs 15 residues. V lost 0 bases, J lost 9 bases, and 8 bases stayed unmatched. CDR1 is ENHRY and CDR2 is SYGVKD in the germline V gene. For each subset, genomic DNA was distributed in equal portions over several immunoSEQ plates. Assay used: immunoSEQ multiplex PCR; TCRdb lists only in-frame clones, some missing. The repertoire has 1,400,000 or so clones, 98% to 99% of them found once; the top ten carry over 0.3%. The sequencing input was naive CD4+ T cells sorted from blood. Subset reported: CD45RA+ positively selected. The J gene is TRBJ2-1, the V gene TRBV10-3, with 7 positions matching TRBD2. This sequence originates from a man aged 25 to 40 in good health. The CDR3 DNA reads as TGTGCCATCAGTGAGTCCGGACTAGGAGGAGGTGAGCAGTTCTTC. Protein sequence: CAISESGLGGGEQFF.